This T cell receptor (beta chain) was recorded in a study of blood T cell repertoires in COVID-19. Study background: The United States, Italy and Spain were the sources of the acute and convalescent COVID-19 samples. In each case, the material was cDNA or gDNA derived from T cells, B-cell-depleted T cells, or PBMCs.

Original analysis: The authors estimated nucleated cell counts from reference gene primer amplification. The repertoire was sequenced with immunoSEQ multiplex PCR; TCRdb's copy has only in-frame clones and lacks some. V and J calls and clone size are as listed in that table; D and trimming were resolved from the DNA. The data show some 190,000 clones, with around 89% seen just once and approximately 4% held by the top ten. The source is a human donor in a cohort sampled during active COVID-19. Sequencing input: peripheral blood.

CDR3 bases: TGCGCCAGCAGCGACCAGCGGGCCGGGGGGGAGACCCAGTACTTC. As protein: CASSDQRAGGETQYF. The chain joins TRBV5-1 to TRBJ2-5; TRBD2 matches 7 bases. Looked up from germline, CDR1 is SGHRS and CDR2 is YFSETQ. The V gene end was trimmed by 4 bases and the J gene end by 5 bases; junction bases not matched to a gene: 11. This CDR3 spans 15 amino acids.